Below, 20 T cell receptor beta chains from the same sample are listed, as sequenced in a study of technical replicates of blood from a handful of donors. Produced via immunoSEQ multiplex PCR; TCRdb's table is partial and in-frame only. Found here are thousands of clones, almost 97% of them singletons; the top ten hold roughly 7.2%. The material sequenced was PBMCs. The source of these receptors is a human donor in good health.

The V call is TRBV5-1, the J call TRBJ2-7; the D gene is possibly TRBD2 (5 bases). The V end was cut by 2 bases, the J end by 6 bases, with 15 bases between. There are 14 residues in the CDR3. Germline V gene lookup returns CDR1 SGHRS and CDR2 YFSETQ. CDR3 nucleotides: TGCGCCAGCAGCTTATCAGCGGTTCGTGGCGAGCAGTACTTC. Amino acids: CASSLSAVRGEQYF.

This rearrangement joins TRBV5-5 to TRBJ2-7; D is uncertain. With 0 bases removed from V and 1 base from J, the gap between germline ends came to 8 bases. Looked up from germline, CDR1 is SGHKS and CDR2 is YYEKEE (reference sequence). CDR3 length equals 14 residues. CDR3 in amino acids: CASSLAFSSYEQYF. The CDR3 nucleotides read TGTGCCAGCAGCTTGGCCTTTAGTTCCTACGAGCAGTACTTC.

The chain is built from TRBV29-1 and TRBJ2-5, with D hard to call. Germline CDR1 reads SQVTM; CDR2 reads ANQGSEA. CDR3 length: 13 residues. The V and J ends lost 4 bases and 2 bases respectively, with 11 bases between them. The CDR3: CSVASARQETQYF. The DNA for the CDR3 is TGCAGCGTTGCGAGCGCCCGGCAAGAGACCCAGTACTTC.

This chain connects TRBV6-4 to TRBJ2-3; the match to TRBD2 covers 13 bases. Germline CDR1 MRHNA, CDR2 SNTAGT. This CDR3 spans 18 amino acids. The V and J ends lost 2 bases and 5 bases, in that order; junction bases with no gene match: 10. The CDR3 sequence is CASSDNSGLAGEVDTQYF. CDR3 nucleotide sequence: TGTGCCAGCAGTGACAACTCAGGACTAGCGGGAGAGGTAGATACGCAGTATTTT.

This clone was recorded only once. This chain uses TRBV5-1 with TRBJ2-5, with D possibly matching TRBD1 (6 bases). CDR3 length equals 14 residues. Germline CDR1 is SGHRS and CDR2 is YFSETQ. The V and J ends lost 7 bases and 2 bases respectively, with 15 bases between them. CDR3 residues: CASFNPQGQETQYF. Here the CDR3 DNA reads TGCGCCAGCTTCAACCCACAGGGACAAGAGACCCAGTACTTC.

The CDR3 spells CASSQGTAGYSYEQYF. As DNA, the CDR3 is TGTGCCAGCAGCCAGGGAACAGCGGGGTACTCCTACGAGCAGTACTTC. The rearrangement links TRBV4-2 to TRBJ2-7; 7 bases are shared with TRBD2. CDR1 and CDR2 from the germline V gene are LGHNA and YNFKEQ. The CDR3 length is 16 residues. Germline trimming cut 3 bases from V and 0 bases from J; bases unmatched to any gene: 8.

This chain uses TRBV2 with TRBJ2-7, with 11 bases identical to TRBD1. This CDR3 region has 14 residues. Germline CDR1 reads SNHLY; CDR2 reads FYNNEI. V lost 5 bases and J lost 3; bases outside the gene matches: 3. The CDR3 here is CASSWDRGGYEQYF. CDR3 coding DNA: TGTGCCAGCAGTTGGGACAGGGGGGGCTACGAGCAGTACTTC.

The chain is built from TRBV5-1 and TRBJ1-2, with 8 bases fitting TRBD1. Trimming removed 0 bases from V and 4 bases from J; junction bases left unmatched: 5. The CDR3 runs 15 residues. CDR1 and CDR2 (germline): SGHRS, YFSETQ. CDR3 sequence (DNA): TGCGCCAGCAGCTTGGAGGCAGGGGGCACCTATGGCTACACCTTC. This codes for CASSLEAGGTYGYTF.

The rearrangement uses TRBV6-6 and TRBJ2-4; tentatively, D is TRBD2 (5 bases). Germline CDR1 reads MNHNY; CDR2 reads SVGAGI (reference sequence). The CDR3 is 15 residues long. Trimming took off 5 bases at V and 4 bases at J, with 15 bases between the two ends. CDR3 sequence reads: CASSVGGTAKNIQYF. In DNA, the CDR3 is TGTGCCAGCAGTGTCGGAGGAACGGCAAAAAACATTCAGTACTTC.

The rearrangement links TRBV11-2 to TRBJ2-5; 8 nucleotides match TRBD2. Germline CDR1 SGHAT, CDR2 FQNNGV. The J segment lost 5 bases and the V segment lost 6 bases, leaving 8 bases of the junction unmatched. The CDR3 has 14 residues. The CDR3 spells CASRNWREAETQYF. The CDR3 DNA reads TGTGCCAGCAGAAATTGGCGGGAGGCCGAGACCCAGTACTTC.

The rearrangement links TRBV30 to TRBJ1-1; 10 bases are a match to TRBD1. The CDR3 runs to 15 residues. V lost 2 bases, J lost 5 bases, and 8 bases stayed unmatched. Germline V gene data show CDR1 as GTSNPN and CDR2 as SVGIG (reference sequence). In DNA, the CDR3 is TGTGCCTGGAGTCACGGGGGACAGGGGAGTACTGAAGCTTTCTTT. This encodes CAWSHGGQGSTEAFF.

The CDR3 nucleotides read TGTGCCAGCAGTTACAGGGCGAACACTGAAGCTTTCTTT. This gives the protein CASSYRANTEAFF. The V call is TRBV27, the J call TRBJ1-1, with D tentatively TRBD1 (6 bases). Germline CDR1 reads MNHEY; CDR2 reads SMNVEV (reference sequence). V lost 4 bases to trimming and J lost 1 base, with 7 bases between them. The CDR3 has 13 amino acids.

The V gene is TRBV6-5, the J gene TRBJ2-7; TRBD2 matches at 9 bases. The CDR3 extends over 14 amino acids. Germline V gives CDR1 MNHEY, CDR2 SVGAGI. Unmatched junction bases numbered 2, after V lost 5 bases and J lost 0 bases. In DNA, the CDR3 is TGTGCCAGCAGTCTTAGCGGGGGCTCCTACGAGCAGTACTTC. Amino acid sequence: CASSLSGGSYEQYF.

V and J are TRBV7-6 and TRBJ2-3, with 10 bases that match TRBD2. The V and J ends lost 3 bases and 5 bases, in that order; junction bases with no gene match: 8. Germline assignment: CDR1 SGHVS and CDR2 FNYEAQ. The CDR3 totals 16 residues. CDR3 protein: CASSLITSGAGDTQYF. The CDR3 DNA reads TGTGCCAGCAGCTTGATAACTAGCGGGGCGGGAGATACGCAGTATTTT.

The chain recombines TRBV30 with TRBJ1-2; 7 positions match TRBD1. Per the germline V gene, CDR1 is GTSNPN and CDR2 is SVGIG (reference sequence). V lost 2 bases to trimming and J lost 4 bases; unmatched junction nucleotides: 4. This CDR3 contains 13 residues. The CDR3 protein is CAWSRQGGYGYTF. The DNA of the CDR3 is TGTGCCTGGAGTCGACAGGGAGGCTATGGCTACACCTTC.

The chain has TRBV6-1 and TRBJ1-2, with D maybe TRBD1 (5 bases). This CDR3 contains 13 residues. The V and J ends lost 3 bases and 4 bases respectively, with 9 bases between them. The germline CDR1 and CDR2 sequences are MNHNS and SASEGT. CDR3: CASSDTGFYGYTF. Written as DNA, the CDR3 is TGTGCCAGCAGTGATACAGGCTTCTATGGCTACACCTTC.

This clone showed up just once. V usage is TRBV6-1 and J usage is TRBJ1-1; perhaps TRBD1 as D (5 bases). The V gene lost 4 bases and the J gene lost 3 bases, with 15 bases spanning the gap. The CDR3 extends over 15 amino acids. Germline V CDR1 and CDR2: MNHNS, SASEGT. The CDR3 loop reads CASSVVQGVDTEAFF. The DNA for the CDR3 is TGTGCCAGCAGTGTAGTTCAGGGTGTGGACACTGAAGCTTTCTTT.

The CDR3 DNA sequence: TGCGCCAGCAGTGTCGCGGGATTGAACGAGCAGTACTTC. It codes for CASSVAGLNEQYF. This chain links TRBV10-2 with TRBJ2-5; D possibly corresponds to TRBD2 (6 bases). The assigned J gene may be wrong: the sequence end matches TRBJ2-7 better. The CDR3 spans 13 residues. The germline gives CDR1 WSHSY, CDR2 SAAADI.

The chain is built from TRBV10-1 and TRBJ2-3, with 8 bases identical to TRBD2. From germline, CDR1 is WNHNN and CDR2 SYGVQD (reference sequence). V dropped 3 bases and J dropped 3; count of bases not matched to a gene: 2. The CDR3 is 14 amino acids. The CDR3 is CASSDAGGTDTQYF. The CDR3 bases are TGCGCCAGCAGTGATGCGGGAGGTACAGATACGCAGTATTTT.

This clone was observed a handful of times. V is TRBV15 and J is TRBJ2-3, with TRBD2 matching over 12 bases. The CDR3 consists of 18 residues. Germline V gene sequence: CDR1 LNHNV, CDR2 YYDKDF (reference sequence). Losses at the gene ends were 0 bases for V and 1 base for J; bases not matched to a gene: 5. The CDR3 spells CATSRELAGGPGTDTQYF. The CDR3 DNA follows: TGTGCCACCAGCAGAGAGCTAGCGGGAGGGCCTGGCACAGATACGCAGTATTTT.